What follows is one TCR beta chain and its context. This sample also contains other DNA sequences that code for the same CDR3. The data derive from a study of control samples from healthy donors and cancer patients. The CDR3 totals 16 residues. CDR1 KGHDR and CDR2 SFDVKD come from the germline V gene. The V gene end was trimmed by 5 bases and the J gene end by 0 bases; junction bases not matched to a gene: 6. Clones were read by immunoSEQ multiplex PCR, and TCRdb kept only the in-frame ones, dropping some. Among about 110,000 clones listed, almost 85% were seen once. Sequenced sample: blood. The chain carries TRBV24-1 and TRBJ2-3; 8 positions match TRBD1. This TCR came from a man between 18 and 29 years old in good health. The chain's CDR3 is CATSGPTGASTDTQYF. CDR3 DNA sequence: TGTGCCACCAGTGGGCCGACAGGGGCCAGCACAGATACGCAGTATTTT.